The 8 T cell receptor beta chains below come from one sample, sequenced in a study of blood T cells in healthy people across ages. The second PCR ran roughly 7 to 12 cycles with a sample-barcoded 5' primer and J-beta primers. TCRdb recomputed calls from the 5' RACE reads with MiXCR, one row per CDR3 protein. The sample shows about 1 million distinct CDR3 sequences, over 35% of them seen only once. The sample consisted of blood. These receptor sequences come from a woman between 55 and 75 years old in good health.

The genes are TRBV18 and TRBJ2-1, with a possible D match to TRBD2 (6 bases). Germline assignment: CDR1 KGHSH and CDR2 LQKENI. V dropped 2 bases and J dropped 5 bases, with 13 bases sitting between them. This CDR3 is built from 15 residues. CDR3 DNA: TGTGCCAGCTCACCATCCCCCCGCGGGGACAATGAGCAGTTCTTC. As protein: CASSPSPRGDNEQFF. Supplemented by reference TRBV18 and TRBJ2-1, the full variable domain reads NAGVMQNPRHLVRRRGQEARLRCSPMKGHSHVYWYRQLPEEGLKFMVYLQKENIIDESGMPKERFSAEFPKEGPSILRIQQVVRGDSAAYFCASSPSPRGDNEQFFGPGTRLTVL.

The rearrangement uses TRBV12-5 and TRBJ2-1, with a weak D call TRBD2 (5 bases). Trimming removed 2 bases at V and 8 bases at J, with 10 bases between. This CDR3 has 13 amino acids. Germline values: CDR1 LGHNT, CDR2 FRNRAP. Here the CDR3 DNA reads TGTGCTAGTGGTTTGCCCACGGAGGATGAGCAGTTCTTC. This codes for CASGLPTEDEQFF.

In this sample, this clonotype turned up a few times. The V gene is TRBV7-9, the J gene TRBJ2-1; 11 nucleotides line up with TRBD2. Germline trimming cut 0 bases from V and 3 bases from J; bases unmatched to any gene: 13. The CDR3 is made up of 20 amino acids. Germline V gives CDR1 SEHNR, CDR2 FQNEAQ (reference sequence). The CDR3 region has the DNA TGTGCCAGCAGCTTAGCGGGGTGGGGGTTTGGGACTAGCGGCTACAATGAGCAGTTCTTC. Protein sequence: CASSLAGWGFGTSGYNEQFF. Drawing the rest from reference TRBV7-9 and TRBJ2-1, the complete variable domain is DTGVSQNPRHKITKRGQNVTFRCDPISEHNRLYWYRQTLGQGPEFLTYFQNEAQLEKSRLLSDRFSAERPKGSFSTLEIQRTEQGDSAMYLCASSLAGWGFGTSGYNEQFFGPGTRLTVL.

V usage is TRBV13 and J usage is TRBJ2-5; D gene unclear. The J call is doubtful: the DNA matches TRBJ2-7 better. CDR3 size: 15 residues. CDR1 and CDR2 (germline): PRHDT, FYEKMQ (reference sequence). The DNA for the CDR3 is TGTGCCAGCAGCAATCGGACCGGTACCGACTACGAGCAGTACTTC. As protein: CASSNRTGTDYEQYF.

The rearrangement uses TRBV7-3 and TRBJ2-7, with 14 bases matching TRBD2. From germline, CDR1 is SGHTA and CDR2 FQGTGA. V lost 2 bases and J lost 6; bases outside the gene matches: 15. The CDR3 consists of 19 residues. The CDR3 here is CASSLYPPGLAGVASEQYF. The CDR3 coding sequence is TGTGCCAGCAGCTTATACCCGCCGGGACTAGCGGGAGTCGCTTCCGAGCAGTACTTC.

This clonotype is a singleton in its sample. The DNA is omitted, as the CDR3 cannot be located on it reliably, and the CDR3 follows TCRdb's listing. V is TRBV21-1 and J is TRBJ2-2; the table gives TRBD2 as D, unverified against the DNA. TRBV21-1 is given as a pseudogene. The CDR3 comprises 19 residues, both ends counted. The chain's CDR3 is CASSKGGRVAGGSTGELFF.

This clonotype has more than one count but fewer than ten. This rearrangement joins TRBV25-1 to TRBJ1-2; possible D gene TRBD1, 6 bases. The V end was cut by 1 base, the J end by 7 bases, with 13 bases between. Germline lookup yields CDR1 MGHDK and CDR2 SYGVNS. The CDR3 totals 14 residues. The CDR3 DNA reads as TGTGCCAGCAGTGAATTGGGCAGGGGCGGTGGCTACACCTTC. It codes for CASSELGRGGGYTF.

This sequence joins TRBV6-5 and TRBJ2-5; D remains ambiguous. The CDR3 is 12 amino acids. CDR1 and CDR2 from the germline V gene are MNHEY and SVGAGI. Trimming stripped 6 bases from V and 7 bases from J, with 12 bases between. The chain's CDR3 is CASRTALGTQYF. Here the CDR3 DNA reads TGTGCCAGCAGGACTGCCCTGGGGACCCAGTACTTC.